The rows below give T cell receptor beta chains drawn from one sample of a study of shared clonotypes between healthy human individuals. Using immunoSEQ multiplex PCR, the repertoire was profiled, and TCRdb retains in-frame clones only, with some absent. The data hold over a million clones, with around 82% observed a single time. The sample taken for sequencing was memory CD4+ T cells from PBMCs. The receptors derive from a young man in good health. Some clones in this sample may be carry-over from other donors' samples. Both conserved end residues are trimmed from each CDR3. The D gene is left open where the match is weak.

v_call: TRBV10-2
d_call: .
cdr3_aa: ASSASVYGYT

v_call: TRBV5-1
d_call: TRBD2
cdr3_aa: ASSLEAGLYNEQF

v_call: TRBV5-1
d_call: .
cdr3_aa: ASSSHSGSEQF

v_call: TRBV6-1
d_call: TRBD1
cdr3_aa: ASSENRGGGYT

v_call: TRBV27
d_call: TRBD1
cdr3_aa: ASSRTSGTALNQPQH

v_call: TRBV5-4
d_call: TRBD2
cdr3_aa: ASSPLAGGPDTQY

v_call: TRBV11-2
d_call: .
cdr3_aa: ASSSLPGGPRDTQY

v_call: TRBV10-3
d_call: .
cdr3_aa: AISAASAYEQY

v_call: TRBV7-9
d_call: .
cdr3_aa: ASSLVSEQF

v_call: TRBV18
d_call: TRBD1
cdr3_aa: ASSLGQGETQY

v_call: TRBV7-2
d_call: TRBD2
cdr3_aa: ASSLLGASGSRNTQY

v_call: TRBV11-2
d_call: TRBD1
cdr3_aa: ASSATQGGYNEQF

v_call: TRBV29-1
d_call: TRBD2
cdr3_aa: SVEPGLETDTQY

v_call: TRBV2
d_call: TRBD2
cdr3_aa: ASSGTSGYTGELF

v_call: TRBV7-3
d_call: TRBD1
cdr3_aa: ASSLDGTGSKEQY

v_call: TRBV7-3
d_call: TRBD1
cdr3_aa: ASSPIHGQGVTQY

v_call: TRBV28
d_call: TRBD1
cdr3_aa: ASSLRQGGQPQH

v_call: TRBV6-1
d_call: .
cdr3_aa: ASSEYFLSPTTRETQY

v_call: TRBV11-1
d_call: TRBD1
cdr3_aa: ASRRDRGVYEQY

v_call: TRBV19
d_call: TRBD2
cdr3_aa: ASSIWRPGLGREQY

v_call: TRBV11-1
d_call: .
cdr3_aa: ASSRTIQGDTQY

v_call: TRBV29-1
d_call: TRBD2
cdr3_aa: SVGFFLAGQTDTQY

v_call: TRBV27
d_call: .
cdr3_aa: ASSLWLETQY

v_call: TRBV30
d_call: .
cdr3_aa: AWSHRGQETQY

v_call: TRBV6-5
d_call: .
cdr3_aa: ASRLGDYNEQF

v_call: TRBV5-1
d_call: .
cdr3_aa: ASSFGPLGTGELF